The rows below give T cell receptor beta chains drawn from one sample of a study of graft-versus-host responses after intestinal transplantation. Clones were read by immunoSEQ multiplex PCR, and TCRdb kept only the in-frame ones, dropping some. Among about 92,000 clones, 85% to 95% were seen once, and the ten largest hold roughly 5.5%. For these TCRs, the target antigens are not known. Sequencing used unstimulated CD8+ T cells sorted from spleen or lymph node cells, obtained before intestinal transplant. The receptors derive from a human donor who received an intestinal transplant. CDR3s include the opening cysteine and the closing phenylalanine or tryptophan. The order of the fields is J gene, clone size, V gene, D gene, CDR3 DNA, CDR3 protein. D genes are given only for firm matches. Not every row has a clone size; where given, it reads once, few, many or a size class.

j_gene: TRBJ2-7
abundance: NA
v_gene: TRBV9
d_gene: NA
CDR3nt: TGTGCCAGCAGCGCGGGGGACAGTCTTTACGAGCAGTACTTC
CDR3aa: CASSAGDSLYEQYF

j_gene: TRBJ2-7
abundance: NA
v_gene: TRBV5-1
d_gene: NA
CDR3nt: TGCGCCAGCAGCCCCCTGGGTAGCGGAAACTACGAGCAGTACTTC
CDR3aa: CASSPLGSGNYEQYF

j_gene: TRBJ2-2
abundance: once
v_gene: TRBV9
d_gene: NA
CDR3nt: TGTGCCAGCAGCGTAGGGGGCGACACCGGGGAGCTGTTTTTT
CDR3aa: CASSVGGDTGELFF

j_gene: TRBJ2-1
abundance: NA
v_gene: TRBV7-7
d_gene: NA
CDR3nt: TGTGCCAGCAGCCTAGAGGGTAGACACAATGAGCAGTTCTTC
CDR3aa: CASSLEGRHNEQFF

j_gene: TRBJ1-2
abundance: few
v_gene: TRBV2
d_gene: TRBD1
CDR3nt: TGTGCCAGAGACCCGGGACAGTCCTATGGCTACACCTTC
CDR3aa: CARDPGQSYGYTF

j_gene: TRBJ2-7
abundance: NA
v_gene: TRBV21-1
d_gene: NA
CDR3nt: TGTGCCAGCAGCAGTCCCGGGACAGGGGGCGCTTCCAACGAGCAGTACTTC
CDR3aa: CASSSPGTGGASNEQYF

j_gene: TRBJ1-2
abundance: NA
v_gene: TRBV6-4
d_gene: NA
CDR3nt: TGTGCCAGCAGTGACGGGGCCAGGAAGGACTTGACCTTC
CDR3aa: CASSDGARKDLTF

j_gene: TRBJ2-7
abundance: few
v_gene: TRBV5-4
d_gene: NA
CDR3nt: TGTGCCAGCAGCTTGGAACAGGGACCAAGCTACGAGCAGTACTTC
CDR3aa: CASSLEQGPSYEQYF

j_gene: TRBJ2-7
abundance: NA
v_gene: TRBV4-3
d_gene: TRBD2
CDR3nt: TGCGCCAGCAGCCAAGCCGGGGGGTCCTACGAGCAGTACTTC
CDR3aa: CASSQAGGSYEQYF

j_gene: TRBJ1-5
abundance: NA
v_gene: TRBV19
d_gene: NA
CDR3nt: TGTGCCAGTAGCGAACTTGGATACTATAGCAATCAGCCCCAGCATTTT
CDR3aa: CASSELGYYSNQPQHF

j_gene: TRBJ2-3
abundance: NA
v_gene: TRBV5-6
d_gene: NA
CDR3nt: TGTGCCAGCAGCTTCCCCGTTATATCCACAGATACGCAGTATTTT
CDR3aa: CASSFPVISTDTQYF

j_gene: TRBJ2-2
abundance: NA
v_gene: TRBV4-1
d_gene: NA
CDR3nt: TGCGCCAGCAGCCAAGATCCGTCTCCCGGGGAGCTGTTTTTT
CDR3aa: CASSQDPSPGELFF

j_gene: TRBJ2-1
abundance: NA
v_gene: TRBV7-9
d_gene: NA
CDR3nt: TGTGCCGCTCCGTCAGGGCTGAATGACAATGAGCAGTTCTTC
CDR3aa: CAAPSGLNDNEQFF

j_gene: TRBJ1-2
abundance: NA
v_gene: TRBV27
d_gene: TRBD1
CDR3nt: TGTGCCAGCAGTTCAAACTGGGACAGGACCTATGGCTACACCTTC
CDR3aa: CASSSNWDRTYGYTF

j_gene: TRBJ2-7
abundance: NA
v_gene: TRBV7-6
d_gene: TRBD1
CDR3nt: TGTGCCAGCAGCTTTGGGACAGGGGGCTACGAGCAGTACTTC
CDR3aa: CASSFGTGGYEQYF

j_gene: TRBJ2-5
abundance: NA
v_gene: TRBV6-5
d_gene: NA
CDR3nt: TGTGCCAGCAGTTACTTCTCAGGATTCCAAGAGACCCAGTACTTC
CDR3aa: CASSYFSGFQETQYF

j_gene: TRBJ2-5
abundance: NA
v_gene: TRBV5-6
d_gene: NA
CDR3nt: TGTGCCAGCAGCTTGGCTGCAGTACTCGTCGAGACCCAGTACTTC
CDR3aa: CASSLAAVLVETQYF

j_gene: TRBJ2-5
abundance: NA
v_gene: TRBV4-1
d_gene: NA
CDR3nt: TGCGCCAGCAGCCAAGATAGGGAACATCCGGCGGGGGAGACCCAGTACTTC
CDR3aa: CASSQDREHPAGETQYF

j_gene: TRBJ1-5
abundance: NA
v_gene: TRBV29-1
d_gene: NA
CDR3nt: TGCAGCGTTGAAGATCGAGACACTAATCAGCCCCAGCATTTT
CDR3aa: CSVEDRDTNQPQHF

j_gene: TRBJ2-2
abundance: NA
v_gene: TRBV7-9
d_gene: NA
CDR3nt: TGTGCCAGCAGCCACTCCATCGCGAACACCGGGGAGCTGTTTTTT
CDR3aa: CASSHSIANTGELFF

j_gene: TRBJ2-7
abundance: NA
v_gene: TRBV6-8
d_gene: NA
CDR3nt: TGTGCCAGGATGGACAACTACGAGCAGTACTTC
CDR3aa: CARMDNYEQYF

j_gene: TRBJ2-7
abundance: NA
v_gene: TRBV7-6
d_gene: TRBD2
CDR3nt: TGTGCCAGCAGCTTAGAAGCGGGGGGCGACGAGCAGTACTTC
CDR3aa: CASSLEAGGDEQYF

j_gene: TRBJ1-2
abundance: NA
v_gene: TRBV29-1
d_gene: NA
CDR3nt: TGCAGCGTTGAATCCGACAATCTGGACTATGGCTACACCTTC
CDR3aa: CSVESDNLDYGYTF

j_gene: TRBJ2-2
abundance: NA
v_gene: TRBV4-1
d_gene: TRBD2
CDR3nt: TGCGCCAGCAGCCAATTGGCTAGCGGGCCTACCGGGGAGCTGTTTTTT
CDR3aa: CASSQLASGPTGELFF

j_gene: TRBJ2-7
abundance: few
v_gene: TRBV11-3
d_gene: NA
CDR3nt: TGTGCCAGCAGCTTAATTGGGTGGGTCTTAGACCGAACTAACTACGAGCAGTACTTC
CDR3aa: CASSLIGWVLDRTNYEQYF

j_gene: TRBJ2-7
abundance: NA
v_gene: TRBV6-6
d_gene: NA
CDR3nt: TGTGCCAGCAGTTACTCGGGGCCCTACGAGCAGTACTTC
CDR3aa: CASSYSGPYEQYF

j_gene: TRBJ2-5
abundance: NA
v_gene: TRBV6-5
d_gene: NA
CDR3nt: TGTGCCAGCAGTTACTCCCTTTCATCGGGGGAGACCCAGTACTTC
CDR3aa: CASSYSLSSGETQYF

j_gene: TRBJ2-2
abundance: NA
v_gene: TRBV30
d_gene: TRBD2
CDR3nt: TGTGCCTGGGCGGGAGCGGGGACCGGGGAGCTGTTTTTT
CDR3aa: CAWAGAGTGELFF

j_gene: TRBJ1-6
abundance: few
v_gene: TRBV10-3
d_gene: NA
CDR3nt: TGTGCCATCAGCCCCCGTTGGGGAGATCGGGGGATCTTT
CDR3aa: CAISPRWGDRGIF

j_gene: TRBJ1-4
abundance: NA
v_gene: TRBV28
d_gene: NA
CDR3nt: TGTGCCACCGGTACCTCAACTAATGAAAAACTGTTTTTT
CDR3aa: CATGTSTNEKLFF

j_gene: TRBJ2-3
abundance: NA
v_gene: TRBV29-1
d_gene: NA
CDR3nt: TGCAGCGTTGAAGATCTCGTGGGGAAGGGGACAGATACGCAGTATTTT
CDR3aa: CSVEDLVGKGTDTQYF

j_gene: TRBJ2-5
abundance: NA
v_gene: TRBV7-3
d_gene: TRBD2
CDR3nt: TGTGCCAGCAGCGTCGCTAGCGGGGGTTCCCAAGAGACCCAGTACTTC
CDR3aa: CASSVASGGSQETQYF

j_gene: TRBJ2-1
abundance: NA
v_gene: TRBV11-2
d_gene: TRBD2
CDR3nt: TGTGCCAGCAGCTCGGAATATCGAAGAATAGCGGGAGGGCCCAATGAGCAGTTCTTC
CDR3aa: CASSSEYRRIAGGPNEQFF

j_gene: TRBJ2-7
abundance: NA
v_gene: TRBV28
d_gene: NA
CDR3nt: TGTGCCAGCAGTTTCATCGGAGGGCGCTACGAGCAGTACTTC
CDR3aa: CASSFIGGRYEQYF

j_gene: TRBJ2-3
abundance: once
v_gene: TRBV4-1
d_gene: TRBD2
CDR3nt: TGCGCCAGCAGCCGAGGACTAGCGGGAAAAGGGGCGCAGTATTTT
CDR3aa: CASSRGLAGKGAQYF

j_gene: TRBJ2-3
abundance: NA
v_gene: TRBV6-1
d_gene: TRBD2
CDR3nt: TGTGCCAGCAGTGAAATATGGGGGCTAGCGGGGAGTGGTAGCGCAGATACGCAGTATTTT
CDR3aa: CASSEIWGLAGSGSADTQYF

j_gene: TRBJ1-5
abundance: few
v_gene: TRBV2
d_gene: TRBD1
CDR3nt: TGTGCCAGCAGTGACGGACAGGGAAATCAGCCCCAGCATTTT
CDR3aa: CASSDGQGNQPQHF

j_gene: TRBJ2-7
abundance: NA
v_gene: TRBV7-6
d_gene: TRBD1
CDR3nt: TGTGCCAGCAGTTGGACAGGGCCCTACGAGCAGTACTTC
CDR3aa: CASSWTGPYEQYF

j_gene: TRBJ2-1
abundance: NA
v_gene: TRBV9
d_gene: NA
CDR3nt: TGTGCCAGCAGCGTAGAAAGGAGATTTAGCTCCTACAATGAGCAGTTCTTC
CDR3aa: CASSVERRFSSYNEQFF

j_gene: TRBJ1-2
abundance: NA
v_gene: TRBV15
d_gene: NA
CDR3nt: TGTGCCACTACGCTCTTGCCGGGGAGGGCAGATCACCAAGATGGCTACACCTTC
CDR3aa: CATTLLPGRADHQDGYTF

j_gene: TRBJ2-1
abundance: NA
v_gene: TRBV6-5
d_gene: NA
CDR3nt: TGTGCCAGCAGTACGCCGGGACCTGAGGACAATGAGCAGTTCTTC
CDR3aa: CASSTPGPEDNEQFF

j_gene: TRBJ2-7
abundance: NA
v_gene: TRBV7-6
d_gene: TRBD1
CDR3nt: TGTGCCAGCAGCTCACAGGGGGCCCCCTACGAGCAGTACTTC
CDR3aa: CASSSQGAPYEQYF

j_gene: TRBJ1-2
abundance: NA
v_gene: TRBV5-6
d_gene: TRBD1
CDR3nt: TGTGCCAGCAGCCTACCTAACAGGGGTGGGGAAGACGGCTACACCTTC
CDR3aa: CASSLPNRGGEDGYTF

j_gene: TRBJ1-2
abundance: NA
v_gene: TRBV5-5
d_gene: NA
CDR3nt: TGTGCCAGCAGCTTGGCGGGACCGGGTTATGGCTACACCTTC
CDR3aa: CASSLAGPGYGYTF

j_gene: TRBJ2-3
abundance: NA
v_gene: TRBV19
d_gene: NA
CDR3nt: TGTGCCAGTAGTATTTGGGGATCCACAGATACGCAGTATTTT
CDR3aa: CASSIWGSTDTQYF

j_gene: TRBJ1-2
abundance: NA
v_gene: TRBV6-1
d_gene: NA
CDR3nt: TGTGCCAGCAGTGACGCCTCCTCCCAGGGCTACACCTTC
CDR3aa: CASSDASSQGYTF

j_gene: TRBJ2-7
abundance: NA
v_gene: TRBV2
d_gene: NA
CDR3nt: TGTGCCAGCAGTGAAGAGGGGCAGGGCCCTAGCTCCTACGAGCAGTACTTC
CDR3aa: CASSEEGQGPSSYEQYF

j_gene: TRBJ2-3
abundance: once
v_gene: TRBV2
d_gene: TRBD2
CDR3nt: TGTGCCAGCAGGAGGGGACTAGCTAGGGGAAAAGATACGCAGTATTTT
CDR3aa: CASRRGLARGKDTQYF

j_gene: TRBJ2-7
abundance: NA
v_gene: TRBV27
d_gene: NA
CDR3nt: TGTGCCAGCAGCTTGAGCGTCAGTCGCTACGAGCAGTACTTC
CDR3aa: CASSLSVSRYEQYF

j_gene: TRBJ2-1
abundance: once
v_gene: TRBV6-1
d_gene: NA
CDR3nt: TGTGCCAGCAGTGCTCCCAGCTGGGAATTCAATGAGCAGTTCTTC
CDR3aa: CASSAPSWEFNEQFF

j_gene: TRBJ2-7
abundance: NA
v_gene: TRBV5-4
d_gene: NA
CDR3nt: TGTGCCAGCAGCTCCACAGGGGACTTCTACGAGCAGTACTTC
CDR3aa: CASSSTGDFYEQYF

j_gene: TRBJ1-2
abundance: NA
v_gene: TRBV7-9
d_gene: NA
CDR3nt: TGTGCCAGCAGCCCCCATCGGATCCTCAACTATGGCTACACCTTC
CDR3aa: CASSPHRILNYGYTF

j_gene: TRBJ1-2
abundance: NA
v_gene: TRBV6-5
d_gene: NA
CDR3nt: TGTGCCAGCAGTTGGACAGCCTTTGCCAACTATGGCTACACCTTC
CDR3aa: CASSWTAFANYGYTF

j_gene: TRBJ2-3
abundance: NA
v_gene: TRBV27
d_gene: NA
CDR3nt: TGTGCCAGCAGTTTTGCCAGGGGGGCAGGTCTTACGCAGTATTTT
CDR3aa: CASSFARGAGLTQYF